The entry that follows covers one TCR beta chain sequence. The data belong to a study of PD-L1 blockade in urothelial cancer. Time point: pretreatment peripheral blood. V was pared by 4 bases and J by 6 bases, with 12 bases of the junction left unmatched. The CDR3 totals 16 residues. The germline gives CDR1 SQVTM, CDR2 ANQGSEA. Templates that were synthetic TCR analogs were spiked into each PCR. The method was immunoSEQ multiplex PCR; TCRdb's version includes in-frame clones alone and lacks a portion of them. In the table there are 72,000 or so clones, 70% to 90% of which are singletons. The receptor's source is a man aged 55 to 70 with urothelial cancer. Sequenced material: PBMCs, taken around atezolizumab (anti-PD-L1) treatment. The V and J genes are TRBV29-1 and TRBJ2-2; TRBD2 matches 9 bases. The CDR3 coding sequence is TGCAGCGTTGGTTTGGCCTCGGCGGGGGGGGCCGGGGAGCTGTTTTTT. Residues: CSVGLASAGGAGELFF.